These T cell receptor beta chains were read from a single sample in a study of blood T cell repertoires in COVID-19. TCRdb's copy holds only in-frame clones and misses some; the assay was immunoSEQ multiplex PCR. The sample has around 310,000 clones; around nine tenths are singletons. Sequencing was performed on PBMCs or T cells enriched from blood (not recorded which). The source of these receptors is a woman aged 25-40 years who had recovered from COVID-19. CDR3s include the opening cysteine and the closing phenylalanine or tryptophan. Each record gives: V gene, J gene, CDR3 protein.

v_gene: TRBV23-1
j_gene: TRBJ2-1
CDR3aa: CASKRRIDRGPALYNEQFF

v_gene: TRBV29-1
j_gene: TRBJ1-1
CDR3aa: CSALRRTGGLTEAFF

v_gene: TRBV30
j_gene: TRBJ1-2
CDR3aa: CAWRDNNYGYTF

v_gene: TRBV25-1
j_gene: TRBJ2-1
CDR3aa: CASSGSFGREGSYNEQFF

v_gene: TRBV4-2
j_gene: TRBJ2-3
CDR3aa: CASSQGRGDTQYF

v_gene: TRBV14
j_gene: TRBJ2-7
CDR3aa: CASSQGTGASYEQYF

v_gene: TRBV5-5
j_gene: TRBJ1-5
CDR3aa: CASSPGGYSNQPQHF

v_gene: TRBV5-1
j_gene: TRBJ2-4
CDR3aa: CASSFTGGGIQYF

v_gene: TRBV6-6
j_gene: TRBJ2-3
CDR3aa: CASSYRDSITDTQYF

v_gene: TRBV6-5
j_gene: TRBJ1-1
CDR3aa: CASSYDGQVEAFF

v_gene: TRBV6-6
j_gene: TRBJ1-5
CDR3aa: CASKRVNQPQHF

v_gene: TRBV30
j_gene: TRBJ2-5
CDR3aa: CAWSVQSAEAETQYF

v_gene: TRBV21-1
j_gene: TRBJ2-6
CDR3aa: CASSKSRGANVLTF

v_gene: TRBV5-6
j_gene: TRBJ1-1
CDR3aa: CASSLGLGQGRLNTEAFF

v_gene: TRBV7-6
j_gene: TRBJ2-5
CDR3aa: CASSSPSETQYF

v_gene: TRBV5-6
j_gene: TRBJ1-1
CDR3aa: CATEGGGEGEAFF

v_gene: TRBV28
j_gene: TRBJ1-1
CDR3aa: CASSLWGQGAIWAFF

v_gene: TRBV5-1
j_gene: TRBJ2-7
CDR3aa: CASSFISRGPYEQYF

v_gene: TRBV5-1
j_gene: TRBJ1-1
CDR3aa: CATTKQGGVNTEAFF

v_gene: TRBV27
j_gene: TRBJ2-7
CDR3aa: CASSFKDRGYEQYF

v_gene: TRBV30
j_gene: TRBJ2-7
CDR3aa: CAWSVQEGVQYF

v_gene: TRBV7-8
j_gene: TRBJ2-7
CDR3aa: CASSLLYRVYEQYF

v_gene: TRBV28
j_gene: TRBJ1-1
CDR3aa: CASRTLYNSGTSNTEAFF

v_gene: TRBV12-5
j_gene: TRBJ1-3
CDR3aa: CASGLGQGISGNTIYF

v_gene: TRBV29-1
j_gene: TRBJ1-4
CDR3aa: CSVFPGQPPEKLFF

v_gene: TRBV5-1
j_gene: TRBJ1-1
CDR3aa: CASSLSGMNTEAFF

v_gene: TRBV6-5
j_gene: TRBJ2-1
CDR3aa: CASSTPLENEQFF

v_gene: TRBV5-1
j_gene: TRBJ1-2
CDR3aa: CASSLGQGDGYGYTF

v_gene: TRBV7-5
j_gene: TRBJ1-2
CDR3aa: CARSRTDRVVEGYTF

v_gene: TRBV2
j_gene: TRBJ1-2
CDR3aa: CASSEDIRVGQLYYGYTF

v_gene: TRBV21-1
j_gene: TRBJ2-1
CDR3aa: CASFKPRKREASTGNEQFF

v_gene: TRBV5-4
j_gene: TRBJ2-6
CDR3aa: CASSSGANVLTF

v_gene: TRBV5-1
j_gene: TRBJ1-1
CDR3aa: CASSPHGQGRLNTEAFF

v_gene: TRBV7-9
j_gene: TRBJ1-2
CDR3aa: CASSSSTGAGYGYTF

v_gene: TRBV5-6
j_gene: TRBJ2-1
CDR3aa: CASSHSGSYNEQFF

v_gene: TRBV11-3
j_gene: TRBJ2-2
CDR3aa: CASSSERYRGVIGELFF